This TCR beta chain is drawn from a study of OX40 agonist ivuxolimab in advanced cancers. On the study more broadly: Prior checkpoint blockade (anti-PD-1, anti-PD-L1 or anti-CTLA-4) was permitted; approximately 41% had it.

Libraries were prepared by immunoSEQ multiplex PCR; TCRdb keeps only in-frame clonotypes and omits some of them. The repertoire holds about 62,000 clones, with approximately 86% as singletons. CDR1 and CDR2 (germline): LNHNV, YYDKDF (reference sequence). This CDR3 spans 15 amino acids. Trimming removed 3 bases from V and 3 bases from J; junction bases left unmatched: 6. The source was CD4+ or CD8+ T cells sorted from blood, collected in a trial of the OX40 agonist ivuxolimab. The sequence came from an adult with an advanced solid tumor such as melanoma, head and neck, liver or kidney cancer. This chain uses TRBV15 with TRBJ2-5; 8 bases line up with TRBD1. CDR3 sequence reads: CATSRERTGKETQYF. The CDR3 DNA is TGTGCCACCAGCAGGGAAAGGACAGGGAAAGAGACCCAGTACTTC.